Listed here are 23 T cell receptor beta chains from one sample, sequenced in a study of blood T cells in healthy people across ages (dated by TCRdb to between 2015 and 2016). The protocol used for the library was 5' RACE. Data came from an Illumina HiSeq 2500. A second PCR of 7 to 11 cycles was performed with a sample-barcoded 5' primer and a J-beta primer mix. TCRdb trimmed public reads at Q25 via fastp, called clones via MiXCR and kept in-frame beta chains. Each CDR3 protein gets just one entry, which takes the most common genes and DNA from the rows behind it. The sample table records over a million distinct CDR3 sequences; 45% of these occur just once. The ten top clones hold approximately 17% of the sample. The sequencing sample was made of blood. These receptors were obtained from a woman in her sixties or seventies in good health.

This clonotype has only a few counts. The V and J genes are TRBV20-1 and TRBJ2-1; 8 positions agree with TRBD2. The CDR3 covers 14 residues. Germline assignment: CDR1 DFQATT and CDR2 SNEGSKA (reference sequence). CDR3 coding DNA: TGCAGCCGAGTACGGGAGGGCCGATTGGATGAGCAGTTCTTC. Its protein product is CSRVREGRLDEQFF.

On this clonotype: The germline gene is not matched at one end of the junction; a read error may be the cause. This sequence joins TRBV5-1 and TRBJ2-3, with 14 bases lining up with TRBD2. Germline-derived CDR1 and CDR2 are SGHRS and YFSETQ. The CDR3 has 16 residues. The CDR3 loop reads CTSSRGLAGGIDTQYF. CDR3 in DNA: TGCACCAGCAGCCGAGGACTAGCGGGAGGAATAGATACGCAGTATTTT.

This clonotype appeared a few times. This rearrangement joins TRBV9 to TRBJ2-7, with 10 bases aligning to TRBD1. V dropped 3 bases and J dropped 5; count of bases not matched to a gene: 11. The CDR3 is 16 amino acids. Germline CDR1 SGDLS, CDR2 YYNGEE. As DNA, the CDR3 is TGTGCCAGCAGCGAGGCGCCGTCGGGACAGGGGAACGAGCAGTACTTC. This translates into CASSEAPSGQGNEQYF.

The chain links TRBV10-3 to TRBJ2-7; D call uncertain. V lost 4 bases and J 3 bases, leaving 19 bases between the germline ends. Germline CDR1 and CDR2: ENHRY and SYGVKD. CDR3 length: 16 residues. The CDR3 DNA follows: TGTGCCATCAGTGCCGCGACCCGGAACTTCGACTACGAGCAGTACTTC. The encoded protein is CAISAATRNFDYEQYF.

The CDR3 is CAISESGGESPLHF. The CDR3 region has the DNA TGTGCCATCAGTGAGTCGGGGGGCGAATCACCCCTCCACTTT. V and J are TRBV10-3 and TRBJ1-6; TRBD1 is a possible D gene (6 bases). This CDR3 region has 14 residues. Germline CDR1 and CDR2: ENHRY and SYGVKD. V lost 0 bases and J 10 bases, leaving 10 bases between the germline ends.

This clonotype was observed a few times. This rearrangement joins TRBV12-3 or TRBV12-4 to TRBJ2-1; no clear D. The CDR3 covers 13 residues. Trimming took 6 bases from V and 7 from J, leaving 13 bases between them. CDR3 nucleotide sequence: TGTGCCAGCAGCCCCGACCGCCCAAATGAGCAGTTCTTC. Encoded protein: CASSPDRPNEQFF.

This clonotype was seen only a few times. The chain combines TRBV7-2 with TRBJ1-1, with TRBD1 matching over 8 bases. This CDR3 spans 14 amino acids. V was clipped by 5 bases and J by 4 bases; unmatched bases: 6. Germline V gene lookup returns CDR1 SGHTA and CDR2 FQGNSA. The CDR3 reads CASSPRTGRTEAFF. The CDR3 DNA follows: TGTGCCAGCAGCCCCAGGACAGGGCGCACTGAAGCTTTCTTT.

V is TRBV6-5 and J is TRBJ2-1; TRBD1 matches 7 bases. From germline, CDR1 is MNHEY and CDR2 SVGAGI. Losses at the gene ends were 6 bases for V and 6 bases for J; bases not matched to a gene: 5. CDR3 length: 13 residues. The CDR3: CASRFTGVNEQFF. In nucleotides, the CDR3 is TGTGCCAGCAGATTCACAGGGGTCAATGAGCAGTTCTTC.

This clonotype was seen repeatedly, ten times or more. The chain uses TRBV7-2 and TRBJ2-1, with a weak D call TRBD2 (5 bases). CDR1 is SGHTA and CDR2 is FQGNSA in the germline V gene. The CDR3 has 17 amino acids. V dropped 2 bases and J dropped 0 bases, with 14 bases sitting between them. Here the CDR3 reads CASSLLAGASSYNEQFF. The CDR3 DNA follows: TGTGCCAGCAGCTTACTCGCGGGTGCCAGCTCCTACAATGAGCAGTTCTTC.

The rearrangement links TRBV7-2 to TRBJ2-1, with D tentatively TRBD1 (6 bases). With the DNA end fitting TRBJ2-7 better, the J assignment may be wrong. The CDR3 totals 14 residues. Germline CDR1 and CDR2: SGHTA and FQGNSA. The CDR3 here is CASSLWGSGDEQYF. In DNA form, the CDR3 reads TGTGCCAGCAGCTTATGGGGGTCAGGGGACGAGCAGTACTTC.

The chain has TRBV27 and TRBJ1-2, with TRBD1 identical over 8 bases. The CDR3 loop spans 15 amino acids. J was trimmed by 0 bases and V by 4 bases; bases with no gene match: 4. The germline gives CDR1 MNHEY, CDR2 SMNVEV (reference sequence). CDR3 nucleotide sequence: TGTGCCAGCAGTTCGGACAGGGAAGCTAACTATGGCTACACCTTC. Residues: CASSSDREANYGYTF.

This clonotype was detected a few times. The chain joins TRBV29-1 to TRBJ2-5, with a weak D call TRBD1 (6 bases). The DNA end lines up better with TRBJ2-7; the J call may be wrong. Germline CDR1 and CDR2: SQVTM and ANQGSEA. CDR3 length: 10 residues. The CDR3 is CSVMGAEQYF. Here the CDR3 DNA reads TGCAGCGTTATGGGGGCCGAGCAGTACTTC.

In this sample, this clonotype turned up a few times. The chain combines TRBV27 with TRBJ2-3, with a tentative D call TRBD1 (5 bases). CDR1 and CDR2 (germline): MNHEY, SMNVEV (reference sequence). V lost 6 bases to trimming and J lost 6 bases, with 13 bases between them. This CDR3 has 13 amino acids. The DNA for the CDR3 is TGTGCCAGCAGCGGACACTACACGGATACGCAGTATTTT. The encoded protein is CASSGHYTDTQYF.

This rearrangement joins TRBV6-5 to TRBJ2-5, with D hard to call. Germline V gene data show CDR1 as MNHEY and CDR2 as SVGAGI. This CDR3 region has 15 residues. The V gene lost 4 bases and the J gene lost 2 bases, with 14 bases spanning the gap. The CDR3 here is CASSSGMLAQETQYF. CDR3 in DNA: TGTGCCAGCAGTTCCGGAATGTTGGCGCAAGAGACCCAGTACTTC.

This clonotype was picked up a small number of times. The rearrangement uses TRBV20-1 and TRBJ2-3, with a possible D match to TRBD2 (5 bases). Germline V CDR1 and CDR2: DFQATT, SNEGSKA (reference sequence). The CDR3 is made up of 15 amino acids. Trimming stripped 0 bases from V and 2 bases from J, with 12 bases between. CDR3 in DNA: TGCAGTGCTAGAGATCGTAGCGTCATCACAGATACGCAGTATTTT. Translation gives CSARDRSVITDTQYF.

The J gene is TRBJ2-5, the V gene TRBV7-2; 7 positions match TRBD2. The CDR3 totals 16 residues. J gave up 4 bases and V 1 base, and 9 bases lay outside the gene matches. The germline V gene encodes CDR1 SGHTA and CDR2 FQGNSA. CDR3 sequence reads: CASSLEVAGPRETQYF. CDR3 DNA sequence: TGTGCCAGCAGCTTAGAGGTAGCGGGCCCGAGAGAGACCCAGTACTTC.

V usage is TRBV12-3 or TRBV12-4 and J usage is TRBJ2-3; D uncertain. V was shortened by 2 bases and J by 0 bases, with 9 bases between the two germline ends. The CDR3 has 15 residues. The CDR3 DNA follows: TGTGCCAGCAGTTTAAGGCCCCCGAGCACAGATACGCAGTATTTT. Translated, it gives CASSLRPPSTDTQYF.

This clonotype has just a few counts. CDR3 in DNA: TGCAGTGCCCAGAATCCCAGGGGGAGCACAGATACGCAGTATTTT. Translation: CSAQNPRGSTDTQYF. The chain recombines TRBV20-1 with TRBJ2-3, with TRBD1 matching 7 bases. Looked up from germline, CDR1 is DFQATT and CDR2 is SNEGSKA (reference sequence). Unmatched junction bases numbered 9, after V lost 6 bases and J lost 0 bases. This CDR3 region has 15 residues.

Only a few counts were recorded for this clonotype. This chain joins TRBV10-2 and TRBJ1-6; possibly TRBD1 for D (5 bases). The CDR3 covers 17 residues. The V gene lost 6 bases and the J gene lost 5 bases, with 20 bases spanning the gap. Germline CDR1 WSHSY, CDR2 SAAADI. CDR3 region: CASSHNPGRGDNSPLHF. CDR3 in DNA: TGCGCCAGCAGCCATAACCCGGGACGGGGAGATAATTCACCCCTCCACTTT.

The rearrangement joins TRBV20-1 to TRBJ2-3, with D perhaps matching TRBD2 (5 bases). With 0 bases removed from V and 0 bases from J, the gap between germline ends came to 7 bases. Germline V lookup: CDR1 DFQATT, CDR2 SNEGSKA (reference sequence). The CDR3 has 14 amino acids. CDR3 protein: CSARERGSTDTQYF. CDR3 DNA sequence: TGCAGTGCTAGAGAACGGGGAAGCACAGATACGCAGTATTTT.

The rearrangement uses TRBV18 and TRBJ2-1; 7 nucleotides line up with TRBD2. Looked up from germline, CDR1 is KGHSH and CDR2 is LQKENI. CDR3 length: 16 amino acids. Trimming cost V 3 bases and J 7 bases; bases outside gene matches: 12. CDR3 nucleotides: TGTGCCAGCTCACCCGTGGCGAGCGGGATTTCGAATGAGCAGTTCTTC. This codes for CASSPVASGISNEQFF.

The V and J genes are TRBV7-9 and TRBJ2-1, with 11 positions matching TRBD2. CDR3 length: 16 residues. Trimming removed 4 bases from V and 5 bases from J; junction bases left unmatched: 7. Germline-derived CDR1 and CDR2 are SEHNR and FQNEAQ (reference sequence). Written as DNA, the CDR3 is TGTGCCAGCAGCTCCCGGGCTAGCGGGAGGCACAATGAGCAGTTCTTC. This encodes CASSSRASGRHNEQFF.

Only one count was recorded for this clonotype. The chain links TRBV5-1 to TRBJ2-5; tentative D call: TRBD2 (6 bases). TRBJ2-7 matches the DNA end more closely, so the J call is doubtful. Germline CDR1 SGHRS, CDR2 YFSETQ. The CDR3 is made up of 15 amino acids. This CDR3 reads CASSLARAAGSEQYF. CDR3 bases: TGCGCCAGCAGCTTGGCTCGAGCGGCGGGGAGCGAGCAGTACTTC.